Each of the 24 T cell receptor beta chains below was sequenced from the same sample in a study of shared clonotypes between healthy human individuals. Libraries were prepared by immunoSEQ multiplex PCR; TCRdb keeps only in-frame clonotypes and omits some of them. The profile covers millions of clones, with approximately 95% appearing a single time and more than 0.1% taken by the ten largest. The sequencing sample was made of naive CD4+ T cells sorted from blood. The subset was: CD45RA+ positively selected. The receptors were gathered from a man in his late teens or twenties in good health.

This clone appeared a single time. The V and J genes are TRBV11-2 and TRBJ1-3; D not certain. Germline values: CDR1 SGHAT, CDR2 FQNNGV. The CDR3 spans 14 residues. V lost 5 bases to trimming and J lost 2 bases, with 10 bases between them. The CDR3 DNA reads TGTGCCAGCAGCCAATCCCGACCTGGAAACACCATATATTTT. This sequence encodes CASSQSRPGNTIYF.

This chain uses TRBV5-1 with TRBJ1-2; TRBD1 matches 9 bases. The CDR3 sequence is 16 residues long. The V segment lost 0 bases and the J segment 4 bases; nucleotides outside the gene matches: 7. Germline V CDR1 and CDR2: SGHRS, YFSETQ. This CDR3 reads CASSLATGQGLYGYTF. The CDR3 coding sequence is TGCGCCAGCAGCTTGGCCACCGGACAGGGGCTCTATGGCTACACCTTC.

This sequence joins TRBV5-6 and TRBJ2-1; the D is unclear. CDR3 length: 11 residues. The V gene's germline CDR1 is SGHDT and CDR2 YYEEEE. V was cut by 1 base and J by 9 bases, with 5 bases left in between. CDR3 nucleotides: TGTGCCAGCAGCTTGTTTCCTGAGCAGTTCTTC. Amino acid sequence: CASSLFPEQFF.

The chain uses TRBV28 and TRBJ2-7; TRBD2 might be the D (5 bases). The CDR3 loop spans 13 amino acids. The V and J ends lost 3 bases and 7 bases respectively, with 13 bases between them. Germline assignment: CDR1 MDHEN and CDR2 SYDVKM. CDR3 amino acids: CASSFSASGEQYF. The CDR3 bases are TGTGCCAGCAGTTTCTCGGCCTCGGGGGAGCAGTACTTC.

The chain carries TRBV5-6 and TRBJ2-2; a weak D match, TRBD1 (5 bases). Trimming left V 4 bases short and J 2 bases short, with 12 bases between. The germline gives CDR1 SGHDT, CDR2 YYEEEE. CDR3 length equals 15 residues. The CDR3 DNA is TGTGCCAGCAGCCTCGAAGGGGTCAACACCGGGGAGCTGTTTTTT. As protein: CASSLEGVNTGELFF.

The CDR3 spells CASSRGASTQETQYF. In nucleotides, the CDR3 is TGTGCCAGCAGCCGAGGGGCTTCGACTCAAGAGACCCAGTACTTC. The V and J genes are TRBV6-1 and TRBJ2-5; D is perhaps TRBD1 or TRBD2 (5 bases each). Germline V gene lookup returns CDR1 MNHNS and CDR2 SASEGT. The CDR3 sequence is 15 residues long. The V and J ends lost 6 bases and 2 bases respectively, with 16 bases between them.

V gene TRBV7-9 combines with J gene TRBJ1-2; no clear D gene. V lost 6 bases to trimming and J lost 3 bases, with 29 bases between them. The length of the CDR3 is 19 residues. CDR1 is SEHNR and CDR2 is FQNEAQ in the germline V gene (reference sequence). This CDR3 is CASRPLSLSEAPYHYGYTF. The CDR3 DNA is TGTGCCAGCAGACCGCTTAGCCTATCAGAAGCGCCATACCACTATGGCTACACCTTC.

In its sample, this clone was seen once. V usage is TRBV29-1 and J usage is TRBJ1-2; possibly TRBD1 for D (6 bases). The CDR3 covers 13 residues. Germline loops: CDR1 SQVTM, CDR2 ANQGSEA. V was shortened by 4 bases and J by 6 bases, with 15 bases between the two germline ends. The CDR3 DNA reads TGCAGCGTTGGAAGTCAGGGGAACCATGGCTACACCTTC. As protein: CSVGSQGNHGYTF.

J is TRBJ2-7 and V is TRBV4-2, with D tentatively TRBD1 or TRBD2 (5 bases each). Germline CDR1 LGHNA, CDR2 YNFKEQ. The CDR3 has 18 residues. V lost 4 bases and J 0 bases, leaving 22 bases between the germline ends. As DNA, the CDR3 is TGTGCCAGCAGCCCGCTTGGCGGACTTACAGGTCCCTCCTACGAGCAGTACTTC. Encoded protein: CASSPLGGLTGPSYEQYF.

The J gene is TRBJ2-7, the V gene TRBV10-3; the match to TRBD1 covers 7 bases. This CDR3 has 14 amino acids. The germline gives CDR1 ENHRY, CDR2 SYGVKD. V shed 2 bases, J shed 9 bases, and the junction held 10 bases outside the gene matches. This CDR3 reads CAISERIDRARQYF. CDR3 nucleotides: TGTGCCATCAGTGAGCGAATTGACAGGGCGAGGCAGTACTTC.

This chain joins TRBV6-6 and TRBJ1-3; D unclear. Germline assignment: CDR1 MNHNY and CDR2 SVGAGI (reference sequence). Trimming took off 4 bases at V and 0 bases at J, with 10 bases between the two ends. CDR3 length: 15 residues. CDR3 nucleotides: TGTGCCAGCAGTTTCGACCGTTCCTCTGGAAACACCATATATTTT. It translates to CASSFDRSSGNTIYF.

The V call is TRBV7-3, the J call TRBJ1-5, with a weak D call TRBD1 (5 bases). The V and J ends lost 10 bases and 2 bases respectively, with 18 bases between them. CDR1 is SGHTA, CDR2 FQGTGA, per germline. The CDR3 contains 15 residues. The DNA for the CDR3 is TGTGCCACCCTACAAGAGGGGAGGCGCAATCAGCCCCAGCATTTT. Translated, it gives CATLQEGRRNQPQHF. Combining the CDR3 with reference TRBV7-3 and TRBJ1-5 gives the whole variable domain GAGVSQTPSNKVTEKGKYVELRCDPISGHTALYWYRQSLGQGPEFLIYFQGTGAADDSGLPNDRFFAVRPEGSVSTLKIQRTERGDSAVYLCATLQEGRRNQPQHFGDGTRLSIL.

V is TRBV28 and J is TRBJ1-6; 7 bases map to TRBD1. This CDR3 region has 16 residues. V gave up 11 bases and J gave up 6 bases; unmatched junction bases: 16. Germline CDR1 is MDHEN and CDR2 is SYDVKM. This CDR3 reads CAALPLKGGLNSPLHF. The CDR3 DNA sequence: TGTGCCGCCCTCCCGCTGAAAGGGGGCCTTAATTCACCCCTCCACTTT. Variable domain in full (rest from reference TRBV28 and TRBJ1-6): DVKVTQSSRYLVKRTGEKVFLECVQDMDHENMFWYRQDPGLGLRLIYFSYDVKMKEKGDIPEGYSVSREKKERFSLILESASTNQTSMYLCAALPLKGGLNSPLHFGNGTRLTVT.

This clone was counted ten times or more. Additional DNA sequences in this sample encode the identical CDR3. This CDR3 reads CASSPGTGEKLFF. For the CDR3, the DNA is TGTGCCAGCAGCCCTGGGACGGGTGAAAAACTGTTTTTT. This rearrangement joins TRBV7-2 to TRBJ1-4; D is possibly TRBD1 (5 bases). The germline V and J ends were trimmed by 5 bases and 7 bases, with 11 bases remaining between them. CDR1 and CDR2 (germline): SGHTA, FQGNSA. There are 13 residues in the CDR3.

The rearrangement joins TRBV9 to TRBJ2-5, with 13 bases identical to TRBD2. There are 15 residues in the CDR3. Germline V CDR1 and CDR2: SGDLS, YYNGEE. The V segment lost 3 bases and the J segment 5 bases; nucleotides outside the gene matches: 4. CDR3 nucleotides: TGTGCCAGCAGCGCGACTAGCGGGGGGATGGAGACCCAGTACTTC. Protein: CASSATSGGMETQYF.

The chain is built from TRBV6-1 and TRBJ1-2; D unclear. The CDR3 is 15 residues long. Trimming stripped 8 bases from V and 4 bases from J, with 20 bases between. Germline loops: CDR1 MNHNS, CDR2 SASEGT. In DNA form, the CDR3 reads TGTGCCAGCCTGGAGGCTGCCATCAAGGTCTATGGCTACACCTTC. It yields the protein CASLEAAIKVYGYTF.

This rearrangement joins TRBV27 to TRBJ2-5; D call uncertain. The length of the CDR3 is 15 residues. Per the germline V gene, CDR1 is MNHEY and CDR2 is SMNVEV (reference sequence). The V gene lost 4 bases and the J gene lost 4 bases, with 16 bases spanning the gap. CDR3 DNA: TGTGCCAGCAGTTCGTATGAGGCCAGTGGAGAGACCCAGTACTTC. This translates into CASSSYEASGETQYF.

This clone was detected once. This rearrangement joins TRBV5-6 to TRBJ2-1, with D perhaps TRBD1 (5 bases). Germline assignment: CDR1 SGHDT and CDR2 YYEEEE. The CDR3 consists of 14 residues. The germline V and J ends were trimmed by 5 bases and 8 bases, with 17 bases remaining between them. The CDR3 region has the DNA TGTGCCAGCAGTTTAACAAGACAGTCGGATGAGCAGTTCTTC. Its translation is CASSLTRQSDEQFF.

V and J are TRBV6-5 and TRBJ1-6; D is possibly TRBD1 (6 bases). Between the trimmed V and J ends, which lost 8 bases and 7 bases, there was a span of 15 bases. This CDR3 contains 14 residues. Per germline, CDR1 MNHEY and CDR2 SVGAGI. The CDR3 loop is CASQAGQSNSPLHF. The CDR3 DNA reads as TGTGCCAGCCAAGCCGGACAGTCCAATTCACCCCTCCACTTT.

About this clone itself: Other DNA sequences of this sample code for an identical CDR3. The rearrangement links TRBV10-3 to TRBJ1-3; a possible D gene is TRBD1 (5 bases). Trimming pared 0 bases from V and 3 bases from J, leaving 12 bases between. The CDR3 runs to 16 residues. Germline V gene data show CDR1 as ENHRY and CDR2 as SYGVKD. The CDR3 nucleotides read TGTGCCATCAGTGAGTCAACAGGCCTGAGTGGAAACACCATATATTTT. This gives the protein CAISESTGLSGNTIYF.

The chain is built from TRBV7-9 and TRBJ1-6; no firm D call. V was trimmed by 1 base and J by 2 bases, leaving 18 bases between them. Germline-derived CDR1 and CDR2 are SEHNR and FQNEAQ (reference sequence). This CDR3 contains 19 residues. The CDR3 reads CASSLVFSLGETYNSPLHF. CDR3 sequence (DNA): TGTGCCAGCAGCTTAGTTTTTAGTCTCGGCGAAACCTATAATTCACCCCTCCACTTT.

This sequence joins TRBV28 and TRBJ2-3; D is perhaps TRBD1 (6 bases). In germline, CDR1 is MDHEN, CDR2 SYDVKM. V was pared by 8 bases and J by 1 base, with 19 bases between. The length of the CDR3 is 16 residues. CDR3 protein: CASLLRQGKGTDTQYF. The CDR3, as DNA: TGTGCCAGCCTACTCCGCCAGGGGAAGGGCACAGATACGCAGTATTTT.

The rearrangement uses TRBV7-8 and TRBJ2-3, with 7 bases that match TRBD2. Germline V gene data show CDR1 as SGHVS and CDR2 as FQNEAQ. V trimming: 8 bases; J trimming: 8 bases; junction bases outside the gene matches: 7. The CDR3 is 12 residues long. The CDR3 DNA is TGTGCCAGCCGACCGTCGGGAGGTACGCAGTATTTT. The encoded protein is CASRPSGGTQYF.

The J gene is TRBJ1-1, the V gene TRBV5-1; D is undetermined. The CDR3 is 15 amino acids. Per the germline V gene, CDR1 is SGHRS and CDR2 is YFSETQ. V was trimmed by 4 bases and J by 1 base, leaving 14 bases between them. The CDR3 reads CASSPDWIQNTEAFF. CDR3 nucleotides: TGCGCCAGCAGCCCGGACTGGATCCAGAACACTGAAGCTTTCTTT.